Below are 21 T cell receptor beta chains sequenced from a single sample in a study of blood T cell repertoires in COVID-19. Generated by immunoSEQ multiplex PCR, the TCRdb table keeps only in-frame clones and is missing some. There are 350,000 to 450,000 clones in the sample; about 88% occur only once, and under 3% lies in the top ten. What was sequenced was peripheral blood. The receptors originated from a human donor in a cohort sampled during active COVID-19.

This clone was counted only a few times. The CDR3 DNA is TGTGCCAGCAGCTTAAGTGGGGGGGCCGGTGAGCAGTACTTC. Its translation is CASSLSGGAGEQYF. The rearrangement uses TRBV7-3 and TRBJ2-7, with a tentative D call TRBD2 (7 bases). V dropped 1 base and J dropped 7 bases, with 14 bases sitting between them. CDR1 is SGHTA and CDR2 is FQGTGA in the germline V gene. This CDR3 has 14 residues.

This clone came up once. The chain recombines TRBV11-1 with TRBJ2-5; TRBD1 matches at 7 bases. Germline V CDR1 and CDR2: SGHAT, FQDESV (reference sequence). V lost 1 base and J lost 4; bases outside the gene matches: 6. The CDR3 runs to 15 residues. As DNA, the CDR3 is TGTGCCAGCAGCTTAGTGGGTAGGGGGCGAGAGACCCAGTACTTC. Translating gives CASSLVGRGRETQYF.

The V and J genes are TRBV6-1 and TRBJ2-1; 14 bases agree with TRBD2. The ends lost 2 bases at V and 6 bases at J; junction bases unmatched: 6. The CDR3 loop spans 17 amino acids. The germline V gene encodes CDR1 MNHNS and CDR2 SASEGT. This chain's CDR3 is CASSEFAGLAGGNEQFF. The DNA for the CDR3 is TGTGCCAGCAGTGAATTCGCCGGACTAGCGGGGGGCAATGAGCAGTTCTTC.

This rearrangement joins TRBV6-5 to TRBJ1-2; D possibly corresponds to TRBD1 (5 bases). Trimming cost V 7 bases and J 1 base, with 16 bases left between them. The CDR3 is 15 residues long. Germline V CDR1 and CDR2: MNHEY, SVGAGI. Here the CDR3 reads CASIRSPGVNYGYTF. In DNA, the CDR3 is TGTGCCAGCATAAGGTCTCCGGGGGTTAACTATGGCTACACCTTC.

The CDR3 reads CASSLGTGAYEQYF. The CDR3 DNA follows: TGTGCCAGCAGCTTGGGTACAGGGGCCTACGAGCAGTACTTC. The chain employs TRBV5-4 and TRBJ2-7; the match to TRBD1 covers 7 bases. CDR1 is SGHNT and CDR2 is YYREEE in the germline V gene (reference sequence). This CDR3 region has 14 residues. V shed 0 bases, J shed 2 bases, and the junction held 2 bases outside the gene matches.

At least ten counts were recorded for this clone. V and J are TRBV9 and TRBJ1-2; no clear D gene. The CDR3 extends over 16 amino acids. Trimming cost V 0 bases and J 4 bases, with 16 bases left between them. Germline-derived CDR1 and CDR2 are SGDLS and YYNGEE. CDR3 loop: CASSVERRRVSYGYTF. CDR3 sequence (DNA): TGTGCCAGCAGCGTAGAAAGACGGAGAGTGTCCTATGGCTACACCTTC. The full variable domain, in which reference TRBV9 and TRBJ1-2 provide the parts outside the CDR3, is DSGVTQTPKHLITATGQRVTLRCSPRSGDLSVYWYQQSLDQGLQFLIQYYNGEERAKGNILERFSAQQFPDLHSELNLSSLELGDSALYFCASSVERRRVSYGYTFGSGTRLTVV.

The chain is built from TRBV5-6 and TRBJ1-1, with a weak D call TRBD1 (6 bases). Between the trimmed V and J ends, which lost 2 bases and 2 bases, there was a span of 19 bases. Germline loops: CDR1 SGHDT, CDR2 YYEEEE. The CDR3 loop spans 17 amino acids. CDR3 in DNA: TGTGCCAGCAGCTTAATGGGGGCGGACAGACTCAACACTGAAGCTTTCTTT. Translated: CASSLMGADRLNTEAFF. The full variable domain, in which reference TRBV5-6 and TRBJ1-1 provide the parts outside the CDR3, is DAGVTQSPTHLIKTRGQQVTLRCSPKSGHDTVSWYQQALGQGPQFIFQYYEEEERQRGNFPDRFSGHQFPNYSSELNVNALLLGDSALYLCASSLMGADRLNTEAFFGQGTRLTVV.

V usage is TRBV7-6 and J usage is TRBJ2-1; 12 bases are a match to TRBD2. The CDR3 consists of 15 residues. With V trimmed by 4 bases and J by 6 bases, 4 bases remained unmatched. The germline V gene has CDR1 SGHVS and CDR2 FNYEAQ. CDR3 bases: TGTGCCAGCAGCTCTCGGACTAGCGGGGTCAATGAGCAGTTCTTC. The encoded protein is CASSSRTSGVNEQFF.

The chain combines TRBV19 with TRBJ1-6; no firm D call. Germline V gene lookup returns CDR1 LNHDA and CDR2 SQIVND (reference sequence). Trimming took 6 bases from V and 5 from J, leaving 11 bases between them. This CDR3 region has 14 residues. The CDR3 spells CASSPDTNNSPLHF. The CDR3 region has the DNA TGTGCCAGTAGCCCTGACACCAATAATTCACCCCTCCACTTT.

The chain has TRBV30 and TRBJ1-1, with D maybe TRBD1 (5 bases). This CDR3 region has 13 residues. Germline values: CDR1 GTSNPN, CDR2 SVGIG (reference sequence). V dropped 4 bases and J dropped 3 bases, with 12 bases sitting between them. CDR3 residues: CAWTGESDTEAFF. CDR3 coding DNA: TGTGCCTGGACGGGGGAGTCCGACACTGAAGCTTTCTTT.

The chain carries TRBV10-3 and TRBJ1-2; maybe TRBD1 (6 bases). Trimming removed 10 bases from V and 6 bases from J, with 18 bases in between. The germline gives CDR1 ENHRY, CDR2 SYGVKD. The CDR3 is 13 residues long. The CDR3 DNA follows: TGTGCCACCGAACAGGGCCGGGAAAATGGCTACACCTTC. It yields the protein CATEQGRENGYTF.

This chain connects TRBV29-1 to TRBJ2-7, with TRBD1 matching over 9 bases. The CDR3 spans 13 residues. Trimming took 1 base from V and 6 from J; bases not matched to a gene: 4. The germline gives CDR1 SQVTM, CDR2 ANQGSEA. For the CDR3, the DNA is TGCAGCGTTGAAGTCGGACAGGGGAGCGAGCAGTACTTC. Translating gives CSVEVGQGSEQYF.

This clone was seen only once. The sample carries other DNA sequences with the same CDR3. This rearrangement joins TRBV5-1 to TRBJ2-5, with TRBD1 as a possible D gene (6 bases). The CDR3 is 15 residues long. V dropped 2 bases and J dropped 1 base, with 12 bases sitting between them. Looked up from germline, CDR1 is SGHRS and CDR2 is YFSETQ. CDR3 sequence: CASSLGGGTQETQYF. CDR3 bases: TGCGCCAGCAGCTTAGGGGGTGGGACCCAAGAGACCCAGTACTTC.

The V gene is TRBV7-2, the J gene TRBJ2-5, with TRBD1 matching over 7 bases. V lost 1 base to trimming and J lost 10 bases; unmatched junction nucleotides: 9. The V gene's germline CDR1 is SGHTA and CDR2 FQGNSA. The CDR3 has 14 residues. CDR3 amino acids: CASSLETTGRIQYF. DNA of the CDR3: TGTGCCAGCAGCTTAGAAACGACAGGGCGAATCCAGTACTTC.

The chain employs TRBV6-5 and TRBJ2-3; D possibly corresponds to TRBD2 (6 bases). Germline CDR1 MNHEY, CDR2 SVGAGI. There are 14 residues in the CDR3. Trimming left V 2 bases short and J 3 bases short, with 9 bases between. CDR3 amino acids: CASSYGRKTDTQYF. The CDR3 DNA is TGTGCCAGCAGTTACGGGAGGAAGACAGATACGCAGTATTTT.

The rearrangement joins TRBV11-2 to TRBJ2-2; 9 bases line up with TRBD1. Germline loops: CDR1 SGHAT, CDR2 FQNNGV. The ends lost 2 bases at V and 4 bases at J; junction bases unmatched: 11. The CDR3 runs 18 residues. DNA for the CDR3: TGTGCCAGCAGCTTACGGCCCTTACAGGGGGCGATCACCGGGGAGCTGTTTTTT. Translating it yields CASSLRPLQGAITGELFF.

The rearrangement links TRBV6-5 to TRBJ2-7; TRBD1 agrees at 8 bases. After removal of 7 bases from V and 2 bases from J, the junction contained 7 bases not matched to a gene. This CDR3 has 14 residues. The germline CDR1 and CDR2 sequences are MNHEY and SVGAGI. In DNA form, the CDR3 reads TGTGCCAGCAAGAAACAGGGGGGTACCTACGAGCAGTACTTC. Its translation is CASKKQGGTYEQYF.

The sample holds a few counts of this clone. The V and J genes are TRBV10-2 and TRBJ2-1; a weak D match, TRBD1 (6 bases). Germline V CDR1 and CDR2: WSHSY, SAAADI. The CDR3 consists of 15 residues. Deletions cut 6 bases from V and 5 bases from J, with 17 bases between. The CDR3 DNA sequence: TGCGCCAGCAGGTTTGCCGGGACACCGAACAATGAGCAGTTCTTC. It codes for CASRFAGTPNNEQFF.

The V and J genes are TRBV27 and TRBJ1-1; no clear D gene. The V and J ends lost 6 bases and 1 base respectively, with 15 bases between them. Per germline, CDR1 MNHEY and CDR2 SMNVEV (reference sequence). The CDR3 sequence is 15 residues long. The CDR3 DNA reads as TGTGCCAGCAGGGACGGAGGAGGGTGGAACACTGAAGCTTTCTTT. Residues: CASRDGGGWNTEAFF.

This sequence joins TRBV27 and TRBJ2-7; 11 bases match TRBD1. The CDR3 sequence is 18 residues long. Germline loops: CDR1 MNHEY, CDR2 SMNVEV (reference sequence). J lost 5 bases, V lost 7 bases, and 19 bases had no gene match. The CDR3: CASKGLGPPGQGVNEQYF. The CDR3 nucleotides are TGTGCCAGCAAAGGTTTGGGACCCCCGGGACAGGGGGTTAACGAGCAGTACTTC.

This clone appeared once. This sequence joins TRBV19 and TRBJ2-4; TRBD2 is a possible D gene (7 bases). Germline CDR1 reads LNHDA; CDR2 reads SQIVND (reference sequence). The CDR3 is 16 amino acids. V lost 4 bases and J lost 3, with 16 bases in between. CDR3 in amino acids: CASSKDWEGGKNIQYF. As DNA, the CDR3 is TGTGCCAGTAGTAAGGACTGGGAGGGGGGCAAAAACATTCAGTACTTC.